Listed here are 30 T cell receptor beta chains from one sample, sequenced in a study of Graves' ophthalmopathy and Graves' hyperthyroidism. Amplification targeted the TCR beta CDR3 regions, with RNA transcripts as the source material. HTBI-primed first-round RT-PCR preceded second-round multiplex PCR. TCRdb reprocessed the multiplex PCR reads via MiXCR and lists one record per CDR3 protein. The sample holds roughly 400,000 distinct CDR3 sequences, 15% to 20% seen once. Sequenced: peripheral blood. All receptors derive from an adult woman with stable Graves' hyperthyroidism.

This clonotype was observed many times. The chain is built from TRBV25-1 and TRBJ2-2; possibly TRBD2 for D (6 bases). Germline-derived CDR1 and CDR2 are MGHDK and SYGVNS. The CDR3 length is 18 residues. V was clipped by 4 bases and J by 5 bases, with 23 bases between them. The CDR3: CASSGVRGTMDGTGELFF. For the CDR3, the DNA is TGTGCCAGCAGTGGGGTTCGCGGGACCATGGATGGGACCGGGGAGCTGTTTTTT.

The rearrangement uses TRBV20-1 and TRBJ2-7; a possible D gene is TRBD2 (5 bases). Trimming took 6 bases from V and 3 from J, leaving 24 bases between them. Germline V gene sequence: CDR1 DFQATT, CDR2 SNEGSKA (reference sequence). CDR3 length equals 16 residues. The DNA of the CDR3 is TGCAGTGCCCCCCCCCAGGTCAGGCAGAGGGTCTACGAGCAGTACTTC. Translation: CSAPPQVRQRVYEQYF.

This clonotype came up many times. V gene TRBV4-1 combines with J gene TRBJ2-5, with D possibly being TRBD2 (6 bases). Germline CDR1 MGHRA, CDR2 YSYEKL. The length of the CDR3 is 17 residues. V was cut by 2 bases and J by 4 bases, with 20 bases left in between. The CDR3 coding sequence is TGCGCCAGCAGCCAACCGAGTGGTAGCGGAGGCGTAGAGACCCAGTACTTC. It translates to CASSQPSGSGGVETQYF.

This clonotype has more than one count but fewer than ten. This could be a read error, since a much larger clone is one nucleotide away. No conserved phenylalanine or tryptophan is present at the end of the CDR3, so a read error is the likely explanation. The chain couples TRBV6-4 to TRBJ2-2; D remains ambiguous. The germline CDR1 and CDR2 sequences are MRHNA and SNTAGT. V was trimmed by 0 bases and J by 5 bases, leaving 4 bases between them. The CDR3 is 13 amino acids. In DNA form, the CDR3 reads TGTGCCAGCAGTGACTCAGCTACCGGGGAGCTGTTTTTG. It specifies CASSDSATGELFL.

This clonotype occurred many times. This rearrangement joins TRBV2 to TRBJ1-1; D might be TRBD1 (5 bases). V lost 7 bases and J 5 bases, leaving 14 bases between the germline ends. The CDR3 contains 13 residues. The V gene's germline CDR1 is SNHLY and CDR2 FYNNEI. The CDR3 DNA is TGTGCCAGCACCCTGGGGGAGGGGACTGAAGCTTTCTTT. Translation: CASTLGEGTEAFF.

For this clonotype: The final CDR3 position lacks the conserved phenylalanine or tryptophan, pointing to a likely read error. The V gene is TRBV2, the J gene TRBJ1-1, with TRBD1 as a possible D gene (6 bases). There are 13 residues in the CDR3. Per the germline V gene, CDR1 is SNHLY and CDR2 is FYNNEI. Trimming shortened V by 0 bases and J by 8 bases, and 10 bases separated the two germline ends. The CDR3 nucleotides are TGTGCCAGCAGTGAAGCGGTAGGGACAGAAGCTTTCTTG. This codes for CASSEAVGTEAFL.

This clonotype was counted ten times or more. The CDR3, as DNA: TGTGCCAGCAGTTTGCTCCAGGGGCGGGGCGGGGAGCTGTTTTTT. This sequence encodes CASSLLQGRGGELFF. The rearrangement uses TRBV27 and TRBJ2-2; D is tentatively TRBD1 or TRBD2 (6 bases each). Trimming stripped 3 bases from V and 7 bases from J, with 15 bases between. This CDR3 has 15 residues. CDR1 is MNHEY and CDR2 is SMNVEV in the germline V gene (reference sequence).

The sample holds many counts of this clonotype. The CDR3 DNA is TGTGCCAGCAGGCGGGGTAGCTTGGAGACCCAGTACTTC. Its translation is CASRRGSLETQYF. The gene calls are TRBV28 and TRBJ2-5, with a possible D match to TRBD2 (6 bases). Germline values: CDR1 MDHEN, CDR2 SYDVKM. V lost 6 bases to trimming and J lost 5 bases, with 13 bases between them. The CDR3 contains 13 residues. Full variable domain (outside the CDR3, taken from reference TRBV28 and TRBJ2-5): DVKVTQSSRYLVKRTGEKVFLECVQDMDHENMFWYRQDPGLGLRLIYFSYDVKMKEKGDIPEGYSVSREKKERFSLILESASTNQTSMYLCASRRGSLETQYFGPGTRLLVL.

This clonotype was seen at least ten times. The gene calls are TRBV29-1 and TRBJ2-5; a possible D gene is TRBD1 (5 bases). V dropped 5 bases and J dropped 1 base, with 11 bases sitting between them. Germline CDR1 is SQVTM and CDR2 is ANQGSEA. CDR3 length: 13 amino acids. The CDR3 here is CSVRGQTQETQYF. In nucleotides, the CDR3 is TGCAGCGTTAGAGGACAAACCCAAGAGACCCAGTACTTC.

CDR3 protein: CAISWTGDQPQHF. CDR3 nucleotides: TGTGCCATCAGTTGGACAGGCGATCAGCCCCAGCATTTT. The V gene is TRBV10-3, the J gene TRBJ1-5; the match to TRBD1 covers 7 bases. The V and J ends lost 5 bases and 5 bases, in that order; junction bases with no gene match: 3. CDR1 ENHRY and CDR2 SYGVKD come from the germline V gene. The CDR3 consists of 13 residues.

This clonotype was seen a handful of times. This sequence may be a read error, since a much larger clone differs from it by one base. The rearrangement links TRBV12-3 or TRBV12-4 to TRBJ2-7; TRBD2 aligns across 8 bases. CDR3 length: 16 amino acids. Here the CDR3 reads CAGSLYRAGELREQYF. DNA of the CDR3: TGTGCCGGCAGTTTATACCGAGCGGGGGAGCTTAGGGAGCAGTACTTC.

The chain couples TRBV10-1 to TRBJ2-2, with a weak D call TRBD2 (5 bases). The CDR3 contains 18 residues. Germline V gene sequence: CDR1 WNHNN, CDR2 SYGVQD (reference sequence). The V and J ends lost 4 bases and 0 bases respectively, with 18 bases between them. CDR3 amino acids: CASSGSLVSGSNTGELFF. The CDR3 DNA sequence: TGCGCCAGCAGTGGGTCTCTGGTTTCGGGATCGAACACCGGGGAGCTGTTTTTT.

This clonotype was seen repeatedly, ten times or more. The V and J genes are TRBV25-1 and TRBJ2-7; D not resolved. Germline V gives CDR1 MGHDK, CDR2 SYGVNS. With 4 bases removed from V and 5 bases from J, the gap between germline ends came to 12 bases. The CDR3 loop spans 13 amino acids. In DNA, the CDR3 is TGTGCCAGCAGTGCTCCCTCGGACCACGAGCAGTACTTC. Its protein is CASSAPSDHEQYF.

Many counts were recorded for this clonotype. The genes are TRBV12-3 or TRBV12-4 and TRBJ2-7, with no clear D. The CDR3 has 15 residues. V was pared by 4 bases and J by 0 bases, with 13 bases between. The CDR3 bases are TGTGCCAGCAGTTACGAAAGTAAGCTCTCCTACGAGCAGTACTTC. This encodes CASSYESKLSYEQYF.

The chain carries TRBV6-1 and TRBJ1-2, with 7 bases aligning to TRBD1. J was trimmed by 7 bases and V by 6 bases; bases with no gene match: 8. Per the germline V gene, CDR1 is MNHNS and CDR2 is SASEGT. This CDR3 is built from 13 residues. The CDR3 here is CASSRTGAFGYTF. The CDR3, as DNA: TGTGCCAGCAGCAGAACAGGGGCGTTTGGCTACACCTTC.

This sequence joins TRBV6-1 and TRBJ1-1; no definite D call. The length of the CDR3 is 13 residues. The V and J ends lost 2 bases and 3 bases respectively, with 7 bases between them. CDR1 and CDR2 (germline): MNHNS, SASEGT. This CDR3 is CASSESWDTEAFF. The CDR3 nucleotides read TGTGCCAGCAGTGAATCTTGGGACACTGAAGCTTTCTTT.

This clonotype was recorded many times. In nucleotides, the CDR3 is TGTGCCAGCAGTTTAGGACTAGGACAGGGTAATTCCTACGAGCAGTACTTC. It encodes CASSLGLGQGNSYEQYF. The chain carries TRBV12-3 or TRBV12-4 and TRBJ2-7; 8 bases fit TRBD1. The CDR3 has 17 amino acids. With V trimmed by 1 base and J by 1 base, 9 bases remained unmatched.

This clonotype was seen at least ten times. The gene calls are TRBV27 and TRBJ1-1, with a possible D match to TRBD1 (6 bases). Germline assignment: CDR1 MNHEY and CDR2 SMNVEV (reference sequence). The CDR3 is 14 amino acids. Between the trimmed V and J ends, which lost 5 bases and 1 base, there was a span of 11 bases. The DNA of the CDR3 is TGTGCCAGCAGTCCACAGGGCGGGAACACTGAAGCTTTCTTT. It codes for CASSPQGGNTEAFF.

This clonotype was seen many times. The V gene is TRBV28, the J gene TRBJ1-5; perhaps TRBD1 as D (5 bases). In germline, CDR1 is MDHEN, CDR2 SYDVKM. There are 16 residues in the CDR3. V was trimmed by 8 bases and J by 0 bases, leaving 17 bases between them. CDR3: CASCNPRDYSNQPQHF. CDR3 coding DNA: TGTGCCAGCTGCAATCCCAGGGATTATAGCAATCAGCCCCAGCATTTT.

This clonotype was found many times. The genes are TRBV27 and TRBJ2-2; D unresolved. The CDR3 contains 12 residues. Germline V gene lookup returns CDR1 MNHEY and CDR2 SMNVEV (reference sequence). V was trimmed by 0 bases and J by 9 bases, leaving 5 bases between them. CDR3 region: CASSLSARELFF. The DNA for the CDR3 is TGTGCCAGCAGTTTATCCGCCAGGGAGCTGTTTTTT.

This clonotype occurred many times. The chain employs TRBV30 and TRBJ1-1; D uncertain. The CDR3 extends over 17 amino acids. CDR1 and CDR2 from the germline V gene are GTSNPN and SVGIG (reference sequence). The V end lost 3 bases, the J end lost 0 bases, and 20 bases lay between the germline ends. DNA of the CDR3: TGTGCCTGGAGAACCGGGGTCGAAATTACTTTGAACACTGAAGCTTTCTTT. This codes for CAWRTGVEITLNTEAFF. Full variable domain (outside the CDR3, taken from reference TRBV30 and TRBJ1-1): SQTIHQWPATLVQPVGSPLSLECTVEGTSNPNLYWYRQAAGRGLQLLFYSVGIGQISSEVPQNLSASRPQDRQFILSSKKLLLSDSGFYLCAWRTGVEITLNTEAFFGQGTRLTVV.

This clonotype was seen repeatedly, ten times or more. This sequence joins TRBV11-2 and TRBJ1-1; D ambiguous. The CDR3 is made up of 12 amino acids. CDR1 SGHAT and CDR2 FQNNGV come from the germline V gene. V was clipped by 1 base and J by 6 bases, with 6 bases between them. The CDR3 DNA reads TGTGCCAGCAGCTTAGCGATCCCTGAAGCTTTCTTT. Its translation is CASSLAIPEAFF.

This clonotype was observed a few times. The rearrangement uses TRBV6-1 and TRBJ1-1, with D unresolved. Germline CDR1 MNHNS, CDR2 SASEGT. The CDR3 is made up of 11 amino acids. Between the trimmed V and J ends, which lost 7 bases and 3 bases, there was a span of 6 bases. The CDR3 loop reads CASTDYTEAFF. The CDR3 nucleotides are TGTGCCAGCACTGATTACACTGAAGCTTTCTTT.

Of note for this clonotype: Because the CDR3 is missing its conserved closing phenylalanine or tryptophan, this is likely a read error. The chain uses TRBV12-3 or TRBV12-4 and TRBJ2-3; D is unclear. With 1 base removed from V and 0 bases from J, the gap between germline ends came to 8 bases. This CDR3 has 15 amino acids. The CDR3 loop reads CASSLESRSTDTQYS. The CDR3 DNA sequence: TGTGCCAGCAGTTTAGAGAGTAGAAGCACAGATACGCAGTATTCT.

This clonotype was recorded a few times. The chain has TRBV6-1 and TRBJ2-5; D perhaps matches TRBD1 (7 bases). V gave up 10 bases and J gave up 0 bases, with 15 bases separating them. This CDR3 is 14 amino acids long. Germline CDR1 MNHNS, CDR2 SASEGT. The CDR3 loop is CAIGRGTDQETQYF. The CDR3 DNA is TGTGCCATCGGACGCGGGACAGACCAAGAGACCCAGTACTTC.

This clonotype has a count of ten or more. The CDR3 bases are TGTGCCAGCAGTCTTGATAACGAAGAGACCCAGTACTTC. Its translation: CASSLDNEETQYF. The chain links TRBV6-5 to TRBJ2-5; D unclear. Germline V gene lookup returns CDR1 MNHEY and CDR2 SVGAGI. V dropped 5 bases and J dropped 3 bases, with 10 bases sitting between them. The CDR3 loop spans 13 amino acids.

This clonotype was counted at least ten times. The chain couples TRBV12-3 or TRBV12-4 to TRBJ1-1; D is ambiguous. Trimming stripped 8 bases from V and 0 bases from J, with 13 bases between. The CDR3 has 14 residues. CDR3 in amino acids: CASDKGIMNTEAFF. The CDR3 DNA follows: TGTGCCAGCGATAAAGGGATTATGAACACTGAAGCTTTCTTT.

There are many counts of this clonotype. The rearrangement links TRBV29-1 to TRBJ1-1, with TRBD1 matching over 7 bases. Trimming at V came to 5 bases and at J to 5 bases, leaving 8 bases not matched to a gene. CDR1 is SQVTM and CDR2 is ANQGSEA in the germline V gene. CDR3 length: 13 residues. CDR3 residues: CSVPRQGGTEAFF. Here the CDR3 DNA reads TGCAGCGTTCCCCGGCAGGGGGGGACTGAAGCTTTCTTT.

This clonotype occurred many times. The J gene is TRBJ2-5, the V gene TRBV5-1; the match to TRBD2 covers 12 bases. Germline assignment: CDR1 SGHRS and CDR2 YFSETQ. V was clipped by 3 bases and J by 5 bases; unmatched bases: 8. The CDR3 consists of 16 residues. The DNA of the CDR3 is TGCGCCAGCAGCTCTACAGGACTAGCGGGATATGAGACCCAGTACTTC. Translation gives CASSSTGLAGYETQYF.

This clonotype was seen many times. The rearrangement links TRBV10-1 to TRBJ2-7; 8 nucleotides line up with TRBD1. Trimming took 6 bases from V and 2 from J; bases not matched to a gene: 3. Germline lookup yields CDR1 WNHNN and CDR2 SYGVQD (reference sequence). The CDR3 sequence is 13 residues long. This CDR3 is CASSEGQAYEQYF. In DNA, the CDR3 is TGCGCCAGCAGCGAGGGACAGGCCTACGAGCAGTACTTC.